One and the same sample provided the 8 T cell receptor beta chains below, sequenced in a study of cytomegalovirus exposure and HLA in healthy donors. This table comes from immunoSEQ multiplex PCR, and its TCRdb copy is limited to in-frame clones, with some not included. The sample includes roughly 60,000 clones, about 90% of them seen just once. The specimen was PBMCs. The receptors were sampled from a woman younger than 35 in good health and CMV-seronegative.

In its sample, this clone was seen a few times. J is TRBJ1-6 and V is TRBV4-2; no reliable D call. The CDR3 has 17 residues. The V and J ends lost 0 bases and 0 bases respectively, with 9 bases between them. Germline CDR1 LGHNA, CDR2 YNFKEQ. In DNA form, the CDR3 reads TGTGCCAGCAGCCAAGAACAGTTTGTCTCCTATAATTCACCCCTCCACTTT. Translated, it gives CASSQEQFVSYNSPLHF.

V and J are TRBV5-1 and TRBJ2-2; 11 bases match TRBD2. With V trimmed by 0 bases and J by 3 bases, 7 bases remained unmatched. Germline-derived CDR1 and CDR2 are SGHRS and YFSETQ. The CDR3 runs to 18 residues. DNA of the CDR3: TGCGCCAGCAGCTTGGCCCTCACTAGCGGGAGTCACACCGGGGAGCTGTTTTTT. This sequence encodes CASSLALTSGSHTGELFF.

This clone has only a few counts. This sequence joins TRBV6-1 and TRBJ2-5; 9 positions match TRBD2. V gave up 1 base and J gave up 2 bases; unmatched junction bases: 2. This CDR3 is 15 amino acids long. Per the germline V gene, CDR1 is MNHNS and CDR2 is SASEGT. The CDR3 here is CASSEGAGGQETQYF. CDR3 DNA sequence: TGTGCCAGCAGTGAAGGAGCGGGGGGTCAAGAGACCCAGTACTTC.

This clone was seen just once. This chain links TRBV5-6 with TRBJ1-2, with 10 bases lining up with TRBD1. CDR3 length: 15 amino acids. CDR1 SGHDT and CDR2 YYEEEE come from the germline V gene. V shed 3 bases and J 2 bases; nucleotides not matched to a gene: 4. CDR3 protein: CASSSTTGGNYGYTF. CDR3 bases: TGTGCCAGCAGCTCCACGACAGGGGGCAACTATGGCTACACCTTC. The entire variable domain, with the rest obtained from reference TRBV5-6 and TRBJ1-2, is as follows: DAGVTQSPTHLIKTRGQQVTLRCSPKSGHDTVSWYQQALGQGPQFIFQYYEEEERQRGNFPDRFSGHQFPNYSSELNVNALLLGDSALYLCASSSTTGGNYGYTFGSGTRLTVV.

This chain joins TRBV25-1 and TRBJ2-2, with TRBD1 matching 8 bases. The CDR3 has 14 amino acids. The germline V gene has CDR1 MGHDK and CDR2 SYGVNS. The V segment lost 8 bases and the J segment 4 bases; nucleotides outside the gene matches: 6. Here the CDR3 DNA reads TGTGCCAGCTGCGGACAGGGTGGCACCGGGGAGCTGTTTTTT. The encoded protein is CASCGQGGTGELFF.

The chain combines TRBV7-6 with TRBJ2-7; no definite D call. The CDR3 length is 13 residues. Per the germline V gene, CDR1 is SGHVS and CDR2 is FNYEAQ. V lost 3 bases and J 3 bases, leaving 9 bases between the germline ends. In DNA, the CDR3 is TGTGCCAGCAGCTTTAACAACAACTACGAGCAGTACTTC. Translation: CASSFNNNYEQYF.

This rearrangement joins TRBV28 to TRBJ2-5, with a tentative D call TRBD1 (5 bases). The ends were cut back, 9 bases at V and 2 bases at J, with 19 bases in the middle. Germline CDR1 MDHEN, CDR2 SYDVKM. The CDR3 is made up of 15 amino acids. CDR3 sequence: CASQGPIAPQETQYF. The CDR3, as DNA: TGTGCCAGTCAGGGCCCCATAGCCCCGCAAGAGACCCAGTACTTC.

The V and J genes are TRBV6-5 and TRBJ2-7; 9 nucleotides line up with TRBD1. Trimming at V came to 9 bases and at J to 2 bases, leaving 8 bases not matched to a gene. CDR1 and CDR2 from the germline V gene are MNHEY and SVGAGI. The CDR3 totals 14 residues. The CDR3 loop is CASKPGTGTYEQYF. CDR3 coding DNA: TGTGCCAGTAAACCCGGGACAGGGACCTACGAGCAGTACTTC.